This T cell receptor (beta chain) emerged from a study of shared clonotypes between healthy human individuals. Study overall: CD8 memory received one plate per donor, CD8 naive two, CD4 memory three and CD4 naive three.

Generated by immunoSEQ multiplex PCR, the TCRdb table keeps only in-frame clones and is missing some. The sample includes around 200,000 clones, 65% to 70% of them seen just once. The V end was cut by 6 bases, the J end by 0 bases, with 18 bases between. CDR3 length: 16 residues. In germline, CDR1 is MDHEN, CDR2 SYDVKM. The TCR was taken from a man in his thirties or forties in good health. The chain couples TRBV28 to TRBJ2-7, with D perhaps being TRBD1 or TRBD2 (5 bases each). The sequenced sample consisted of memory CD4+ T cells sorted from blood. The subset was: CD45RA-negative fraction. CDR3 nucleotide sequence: TGTGCCAGCAGCCCTCCGGGACGCAAAAACTCCTACGAGCAGTACTTC. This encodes CASSPPGRKNSYEQYF.